This T cell receptor beta chain was documented in a study of control samples from healthy donors and cancer patients. Repertoires were generated with immunoSEQ multiplex PCR, while TCRdb's copy carries only in-frame clones and drops some. In the table there are 350,000 to 450,000 clones, approximately 92% of which are singletons. Per the germline V gene, CDR1 is GTSNPN and CDR2 is SVGIG (reference sequence). The CDR3 totals 16 residues. The J segment lost 5 bases and the V segment lost 4 bases, leaving 13 bases of the junction unmatched. This chain uses TRBV30 with TRBJ2-2, with 7 bases lining up with TRBD1. The sample taken for sequencing was PBMCs. This sequence originates from a man in his forties or fifties with head and neck cancer. The CDR3 nucleotides read TGTGCCTGGATTGAGAGACAGGGCAATGTGACCGGGGAGCTGTTTTTT. Protein: CAWIERQGNVTGELFF.